The 26 T cell receptor beta chains in this list originate from one sample, sequenced in a study of response to subunit inactivated influenza vaccine. TCRdb re-called the RT-PCR reads with MiXCR, one entry per CDR3 protein. In the table there are 560,000 or so distinct CDR3 sequences, 6.5% to 8% of which are singletons. The source material was PBMCs from blood, sampled around 25 months after vaccination. Every receptor here comes from a man aged 45 to 75 who received an inactivated influenza vaccine.

The table lists this clonotype with many counts. The chain joins TRBV6-1 to TRBJ1-1; D remains ambiguous. Germline CDR1 and CDR2: MNHNS and SASEGT. This CDR3 region has 14 residues. Trimming stripped 4 bases from V and 5 bases from J, with 14 bases between. The CDR3, as DNA: TGTGCCAGCAGTGTCGGGGAAACGTGGACTGAAGCTTTCTTT. It specifies CASSVGETWTEAFF.

At least ten counts were recorded for this clonotype. The chain has TRBV20-1 and TRBJ2-1, with TRBD2 identical over 10 bases. The germline V gene has CDR1 DFQATT and CDR2 SNEGSKA (reference sequence). Unmatched junction bases numbered 18, after V lost 3 bases and J lost 10 bases. The CDR3 runs to 17 residues. The CDR3 region is CSARSLAGVPINDEQFF. The CDR3 nucleotides read TGCAGTGCTAGGTCGCTAGCGGGAGTCCCCATTAACGACGAGCAGTTCTTC.

This clonotype was seen only a few times. V gene TRBV5-1 combines with J gene TRBJ1-2; no clear D. Germline lookup yields CDR1 SGHRS and CDR2 YFSETQ. Trimming stripped 3 bases from V and 2 bases from J, with 8 bases between. This CDR3 comprises 13 residues. CDR3 protein: CASSSQSNYGYTF. For the CDR3, the DNA is TGCGCCAGCAGCTCCCAAAGCAACTATGGCTACACCTTC.

The chain recombines TRBV6-1 with TRBJ2-1, with D possibly being TRBD2 (5 bases). V lost 10 bases to trimming and J lost 2 bases, with 15 bases between them. Germline assignment: CDR1 MNHNS and CDR2 SASEGT. The CDR3 runs 14 residues. The CDR3 loop reads CATEGVVAYNEQFF. CDR3 in DNA: TGTGCCACCGAGGGAGTGGTCGCCTACAATGAGCAGTTCTTC.

The chain joins TRBV20-1 to TRBJ2-7; TRBD1 is a possible D gene (7 bases). From germline, CDR1 is DFQATT and CDR2 SNEGSKA (reference sequence). V shed 3 bases and J shed 3 bases, with 18 bases lying between them. This CDR3 region has 15 residues. CDR3 amino acids: CSASGSGGGGYEQYF. DNA for the CDR3: TGCAGTGCTAGCGGCTCTGGAGGGGGCGGCTACGAGCAGTACTTC.

Here the CDR3 reads CASSLEGLGEQFF. CDR3 sequence (DNA): TGTGCCAGCAGCTTAGAGGGGCTCGGTGAGCAGTTCTTC. The chain carries TRBV5-4 and TRBJ2-1; the D gene could be TRBD1 or TRBD2 (5 bases each). The CDR3 covers 13 residues. With 2 bases removed from V and 9 bases from J, the gap between germline ends came to 12 bases. Germline CDR1 is SGHNT and CDR2 is YYREEE (reference sequence).

The gene calls are TRBV29-1 and TRBJ2-2; D call uncertain. Trimming cost V 5 bases and J 2 bases, with 9 bases left between them. This CDR3 region has 13 residues. The germline V gene encodes CDR1 SQVTM and CDR2 ANQGSEA. The CDR3 here is CSVRESNTGELFF. The DNA of the CDR3 is TGCAGCGTTCGAGAGAGTAACACCGGGGAGCTGTTTTTT.

This clonotype occurred a few times. This chain connects TRBV7-9 to TRBJ2-1; tentative D call: TRBD2 (5 bases). The CDR3 extends over 13 amino acids. Germline loops: CDR1 SEHNR, CDR2 FQNEAQ (reference sequence). Trimming removed 3 bases at V and 11 bases at J, with 14 bases between. CDR3 region: CASSLRVHIKQFF. The CDR3 coding sequence is TGTGCCAGCAGCTTGCGGGTTCACATTAAGCAGTTCTTC.

The chain carries TRBV20-1 and TRBJ2-1; TRBD2 might be the D (6 bases). Per the germline V gene, CDR1 is DFQATT and CDR2 is SNEGSKA (reference sequence). V was clipped by 6 bases and J by 0 bases, with 15 bases between them. This CDR3 is 15 amino acids long. Here the CDR3 DNA reads TGCAGTGCCCAGGTGGCGGGGCTCTCCTACAATGAGCAGTTCTTC. This encodes CSAQVAGLSYNEQFF.

This clonotype was counted only a few times. The chain employs TRBV5-5 and TRBJ2-3; D is unresolved. Trimming shortened V by 5 bases and J by 2 bases, and 6 bases separated the two germline ends. The germline CDR1 and CDR2 sequences are SGHKS and YYEKEE (reference sequence). The CDR3 spans 12 residues. The CDR3 DNA is TGTGCCAGCAGACAGTACACAGATACGCAGTATTTT. It specifies CASRQYTDTQYF.

The V and J genes are TRBV6-5 and TRBJ1-2, with D tentatively TRBD1 (5 bases). The CDR3 has 14 residues. The germline V gene encodes CDR1 MNHEY and CDR2 SVGAGI. Trimming shortened V by 2 bases and J by 9 bases, and 16 bases separated the two germline ends. Here the CDR3 reads CASSYQQAPGRYTF. CDR3 nucleotide sequence: TGTGCCAGCAGTTACCAACAGGCGCCGGGACGCTACACCTTC.

This clonotype was detected only a few times. The chain links TRBV15 to TRBJ1-2; D call uncertain. Trimming took 8 bases from V and 2 from J, leaving 12 bases between them. CDR1 and CDR2 from the germline V gene are LNHNV and YYDKDF (reference sequence). The CDR3 covers 13 residues. Written as DNA, the CDR3 is TGTGCCACCTCGCCCGCAGCGAACTATGGCTACACCTTC. Protein product: CATSPAANYGYTF.

This clonotype was seen repeatedly, ten times or more. The chain couples TRBV27 to TRBJ2-1, with TRBD2 identical over 12 bases. The CDR3 is 18 amino acids. Germline V lookup: CDR1 MNHEY, CDR2 SMNVEV (reference sequence). V shed 0 bases, J shed 2 bases, and the junction held 5 bases outside the gene matches. CDR3 coding DNA: TGTGCCAGCAGTTTATCTCCTAGCGGGAGGGCCCCCTACAATGAGCAGTTCTTC. Translating gives CASSLSPSGRAPYNEQFF.

This clonotype was detected a few times. V is TRBV20-1 and J is TRBJ2-4; 10 bases agree with TRBD2. Germline CDR1 is DFQATT and CDR2 is SNEGSKA (reference sequence). CDR3 size: 15 residues. Losses at the gene ends were 3 bases for V and 6 bases for J; bases not matched to a gene: 8. The DNA for the CDR3 is TGCAGTGCTAGTTCTAGCGGGGGTCCCCTAAACATTCAGTACTTC. Amino acids: CSASSSGGPLNIQYF.

This clonotype turned up a few times. V is TRBV7-9 and J is TRBJ1-5; tentative D call: TRBD1 (5 bases). The CDR3 runs to 13 residues. V lost 5 bases and J lost 6, with 11 bases in between. The germline gives CDR1 SEHNR, CDR2 FQNEAQ (reference sequence). CDR3 in DNA: TGTGCCAGCAGCCCCAACAGGCTTCAGCCCCAGCATTTT. Translated: CASSPNRLQPQHF.

The rearrangement links TRBV12-3 or TRBV12-4 to TRBJ1-5; D gene uncertain. The CDR3 consists of 13 residues. Trimming cost V 5 bases and J 5 bases, with 10 bases left between them. CDR3 sequence reads: CASSGGQYQPQHF. The CDR3 nucleotides read TGTGCCAGCAGTGGTGGGCAATATCAGCCCCAGCATTTT.

This clonotype was detected many times. The rearrangement links TRBV4-1 to TRBJ2-3, with TRBD1 matching over 9 bases. This CDR3 spans 15 amino acids. Germline-derived CDR1 and CDR2 are MGHRA and YSYEKL. V shed 7 bases, J shed 4 bases, and the junction held 9 bases outside the gene matches. The CDR3 region has the DNA TGCGCCAGCAAGATCGGGACAGGGATGCCAGATACGCAGTATTTT. Translation gives CASKIGTGMPDTQYF.

This clonotype was recorded many times. This chain links TRBV12-3 or TRBV12-4 with TRBJ2-3; D is tentatively TRBD1 or TRBD2 (7 bases each). The CDR3 length is 14 residues. Trimming took off 6 bases at V and 4 bases at J, with 14 bases between the two ends. The CDR3 nucleotides read TGTGCCAGCAGCCGCAGGGGGAGGGCAGATACGCAGTATTTT. Protein product: CASSRRGRADTQYF.

Ten or more counts support this clonotype. The rearrangement uses TRBV5-1 and TRBJ1-3; D is ambiguous. Looked up from germline, CDR1 is SGHRS and CDR2 is YFSETQ. CDR3 length: 15 residues. V was shortened by 0 bases and J by 3 bases, with 10 bases between the two germline ends. As DNA, the CDR3 is TGCGCCAGCAGCTTGGGTTCCTCGGGTGGAAACACCATATATTTT. It yields the protein CASSLGSSGGNTIYF.

This clonotype was seen repeatedly, ten times or more. This chain links TRBV2 with TRBJ2-1, with D hard to call. Trimming shortened V by 1 base and J by 10 bases, and 11 bases separated the two germline ends. The CDR3 sequence is 13 residues long. Per germline, CDR1 SNHLY and CDR2 FYNNEI. The CDR3 loop is CASSEGGTWEQFF. For the CDR3, the DNA is TGTGCCAGCAGTGAAGGGGGTACCTGGGAGCAGTTCTTC. The full variable domain, with the rest looked up from reference TRBV2 and TRBJ2-1, is EPEVTQTPSHQVTQMGQEVILRCVPISNHLYFYWYRQILGQKVEFLVSFYNNEISEKSEIFDDQFSVERPDGSNFTLKIRSTKLEDSAMYFCASSEGGTWEQFFGPGTRLTVL.

In this sample, this clonotype turned up a few times. The chain carries TRBV6-1 and TRBJ1-2; D is ambiguous. The CDR3 totals 14 residues. CDR1 MNHNS and CDR2 SASEGT come from the germline V gene. V was cut by 6 bases and J by 7 bases, with 18 bases left in between. The CDR3 spells CASSKVVQAFGYTF. The CDR3 nucleotides are TGTGCCAGCAGCAAGGTGGTTCAAGCGTTTGGCTACACCTTC.

The rearrangement joins TRBV5-4 to TRBJ2-7, with 11 bases identical to TRBD2. Looked up from germline, CDR1 is SGHNT and CDR2 is YYREEE (reference sequence). Trimming cost V 4 bases and J 3 bases; bases outside gene matches: 9. The CDR3 runs to 16 residues. This chain's CDR3 is CASSGGTSGGGYEQYF. The CDR3 DNA sequence: TGTGCCAGCAGCGGGGGGACTAGCGGAGGTGGCTACGAGCAGTACTTC.

The chain has TRBV10-3 and TRBJ1-3; D is unclear. Per the germline V gene, CDR1 is ENHRY and CDR2 is SYGVKD. The CDR3 length is 15 residues. With 6 bases removed from V and 1 base from J, the gap between germline ends came to 13 bases. The CDR3 DNA reads as TGTGCCATCAGGGACGGTGAAAGTTCTGGAAACACCATATATTTT. This encodes CAIRDGESSGNTIYF.

This clonotype was seen more than once but under ten times. The chain carries TRBV7-9 and TRBJ1-4, with D perhaps TRBD1 (5 bases). Trimming took off 7 bases at V and 5 bases at J, with 8 bases between the two ends. The CDR3 covers 12 residues. Germline V gives CDR1 SEHNR, CDR2 FQNEAQ (reference sequence). CDR3: CASNRQNEKLFF. Here the CDR3 DNA reads TGTGCCAGCAACAGGCAGAATGAAAAACTGTTTTTT.

This clonotype was observed a few times. Here the CDR3 DNA reads TGTGCCAGCACCTCTACCTCTGGAAACACCATATATTTT. Translated, it gives CASTSTSGNTIYF. The rearrangement joins TRBV12-3 or TRBV12-4 to TRBJ1-3; D is ambiguous. V was pared by 7 bases and J by 0 bases, with 7 bases between. CDR3 size: 13 residues.

This clonotype was detected a few times. The gene calls are TRBV5-1 and TRBJ2-2; no clear D gene. Germline loops: CDR1 SGHRS, CDR2 YFSETQ. The CDR3 is 15 residues long. V shed 0 bases and J shed 5 bases, with 11 bases lying between them. CDR3 bases: TGCGCCAGCAGCTTGGCAATTTCCGGAACCGGGGAGCTGTTTTTT. Its protein is CASSLAISGTGELFF.